One and the same sample provided the 23 T cell receptor beta chains below, sequenced in a study of blood T cell repertoires in COVID-19. The repertoire was sequenced with immunoSEQ multiplex PCR; TCRdb's copy has only in-frame clones and lacks some. The sample lists over 100,000 clones, 82% occurring once. Source material: peripheral blood. These receptors were taken from a man in his sixties or seventies with acute or convalescent COVID-19.

The V gene is TRBV28, the J gene TRBJ1-5; D not resolved. The germline V gene encodes CDR1 MDHEN and CDR2 SYDVKM. V was shortened by 5 bases and J by 2 bases, with 4 bases between the two germline ends. The CDR3 covers 12 residues. CDR3 loop: CASSQGNQPQHF. CDR3 DNA: TGTGCCAGCAGTCAGGGCAATCAGCCCCAGCATTTT.

The genes are TRBV9 and TRBJ1-5, with 8 nucleotides matching TRBD1. The V and J ends lost 3 bases and 0 bases, in that order; junction bases with no gene match: 11. CDR1 and CDR2 from the germline V gene are SGDLS and YYNGEE. This CDR3 region has 18 residues. CDR3 DNA: TGTGCCAGCAGCGGCCGGCGGCTGGACAGGGATAGCAATCAGCCCCAGCATTTT. Encoded protein: CASSGRRLDRDSNQPQHF.

This clone was recorded a few times. The J gene is TRBJ1-5, the V gene TRBV30, with 9 bases fitting TRBD1. V shed 2 bases, J shed 3 bases, and the junction held 8 bases outside the gene matches. The CDR3 extends over 16 amino acids. Germline CDR1 is GTSNPN and CDR2 is SVGIG (reference sequence). The CDR3 DNA follows: TGTGCCTGGAGTCCCGGGACAGGGAGAGACAATCAGCCCCAGCATTTT. The encoded protein is CAWSPGTGRDNQPQHF.

The chain recombines TRBV9 with TRBJ2-5; 10 nucleotides agree with TRBD2. The CDR3 runs 16 residues. V lost 0 bases, J lost 4 bases, and 6 bases stayed unmatched. CDR1 and CDR2 (germline): SGDLS, YYNGEE. As DNA, the CDR3 is TGTGCCAGCAGCGTAGAGAGCGGGGGGGCTGGAGAGACCCAGTACTTC. Translated, it gives CASSVESGGAGETQYF.

This clone came up once. The chain recombines TRBV28 with TRBJ2-3; TRBD2 aligns across 7 bases. V trimming: 6 bases; J trimming: 2 bases; junction bases outside the gene matches: 14. Germline V gene data show CDR1 as MDHEN and CDR2 as SYDVKM. CDR3 length: 17 residues. CDR3 DNA: TGTGCCAGCAGCCGATTGGGAGGGAAGGGGCCCACAGATACGCAGTATTTT. Amino acids: CASSRLGGKGPTDTQYF.

The chain uses TRBV20-1 and TRBJ1-5; weak D call: TRBD1 (6 bases). From germline, CDR1 is DFQATT and CDR2 SNEGSKA (reference sequence). The CDR3 runs to 15 residues. Deletions cut 3 bases from V and 7 bases from J, with 19 bases between. The CDR3: CSASVSTGWAQPQHF. The DNA for the CDR3 is TGCAGTGCTAGTGTATCAACAGGGTGGGCGCAGCCCCAGCATTTT.

The chain has TRBV7-2 and TRBJ1-6, with TRBD1 matching over 8 bases. The germline V gene has CDR1 SGHTA and CDR2 FQGNSA. This CDR3 region has 16 residues. J lost 7 bases, V lost 4 bases, and 9 bases had no gene match. CDR3 residues: CASSSRPRQGNSPLHF. In DNA form, the CDR3 reads TGTGCCAGCAGCTCCCGACCTAGACAGGGGAATTCACCCCTCCACTTT. Combining the CDR3 with reference TRBV7-2 and TRBJ1-6 gives the whole variable domain GAGVSQSPSNKVTEKGKDVELRCDPISGHTALYWYRQSLGQGLEFLIYFQGNSAPDKSGLPSDRFSAERTGGSVSTLTIQRTQQEDSAVYLCASSSRPRQGNSPLHFGNGTRLTVT.

The chain combines TRBV7-8 with TRBJ2-1; 8 bases are a match to TRBD1. This CDR3 is built from 16 residues. The V gene end was trimmed by 6 bases and the J gene end by 6 bases; junction bases not matched to a gene: 13. Germline loops: CDR1 SGHVS, CDR2 FQNEAQ. The CDR3 region is CASRFQGALGANEQFF. The CDR3 DNA sequence: TGTGCCAGCAGATTCCAGGGGGCTCTTGGAGCCAATGAGCAGTTCTTC. The entire variable domain, with the rest obtained from reference TRBV7-8 and TRBJ2-1, is as follows: GAGVSQSPRYKVAKRGQDVALRCDPISGHVSLFWYQQALGQGPEFLTYFQNEAQLDKSGLPSDRFFAERPEGSVSTLKIQRTQQEDSAVYLCASRFQGALGANEQFFGPGTRLTVL.

V gene TRBV19 combines with J gene TRBJ1-2, with TRBD1 matching over 7 bases. Germline CDR1 and CDR2: LNHDA and SQIVND (reference sequence). The CDR3 has 14 amino acids. V lost 1 base to trimming and J lost 3 bases; unmatched junction nucleotides: 2. CDR3 in DNA: TGTGCCAGTAGTATAGTTGGACAGGACTATGGCTACACCTTC. It specifies CASSIVGQDYGYTF.

The rearrangement uses TRBV5-6 and TRBJ2-5; 7 bases fit TRBD2. Trimming took 3 bases from V and 5 from J; bases not matched to a gene: 7. Looked up from germline, CDR1 is SGHDT and CDR2 is YYEEEE. The CDR3 is made up of 14 amino acids. The CDR3 is CASSSLAVRETQYF. The CDR3 coding sequence is TGTGCCAGCAGCTCCCTAGCGGTACGGGAGACCCAGTACTTC.

V gene TRBV11-3 combines with J gene TRBJ2-1, with 12 positions matching TRBD1. With 5 bases clipped from V and 9 bases from J, the junction kept 2 bases outside the gene matches. CDR1 SGHNT and CDR2 YENEEA come from the germline V gene. The CDR3 has 13 amino acids. CDR3 amino acids: CASSEGQGAEQFF. In DNA, the CDR3 is TGTGCCAGCAGCGAGGGACAGGGGGCTGAGCAGTTCTTC. Looking up the rest from reference TRBV11-3 and TRBJ2-1 gives the full variable domain: EAGVVQSPRYKIIEKKQPVAFWCNPISGHNTLYWYLQNLGQGPELLIRYENEEAVDDSQLPKDRFSAERLKGVDSTLKIQPAELGDSAVYLCASSEGQGAEQFFGPGTRLTVL.

This chain joins TRBV13 and TRBJ1-2; no clear D. The CDR3 spans 13 residues. CDR1 and CDR2 from the germline V gene are PRHDT and FYEKMQ (reference sequence). Trimming took 6 bases from V and 3 from J, leaving 11 bases between them. Here the CDR3 DNA reads TGTGCCAGCAGGACTAGAGGAGACTATGGCTACACCTTC. This sequence encodes CASRTRGDYGYTF.

The rearrangement uses TRBV10-3 and TRBJ2-3; 10 bases align to TRBD2. Germline loops: CDR1 ENHRY, CDR2 SYGVKD. V lost 2 bases and J lost 0; bases outside the gene matches: 2. This CDR3 spans 16 amino acids. The CDR3 loop is CAISEGLAASTDTQYF. Here the CDR3 DNA reads TGTGCCATCAGTGAGGGACTAGCGGCTAGCACAGATACGCAGTATTTT.

The J gene is TRBJ2-1, the V gene TRBV24-1; 7 bases are a match to TRBD1. V shed 4 bases and J 9 bases; nucleotides not matched to a gene: 17. This CDR3 is 17 amino acids long. CDR1 KGHDR and CDR2 SFDVKD come from the germline V gene. CDR3 DNA sequence: TGTGCCACCAGTGACCCAAGCAGGGGACAGAGTAACTCTGAGCAGTTCTTC. Translated, it gives CATSDPSRGQSNSEQFF.

The chain recombines TRBV27 with TRBJ2-7; 13 bases are shared with TRBD2. The CDR3 has 17 residues. Germline trimming cut 4 bases from V and 4 bases from J; bases unmatched to any gene: 10. Per germline, CDR1 MNHEY and CDR2 SMNVEV (reference sequence). The CDR3 protein is CASSWRGTSGVTYEQYF. CDR3 sequence (DNA): TGTGCCAGCAGTTGGCGGGGGACTAGCGGGGTAACATACGAGCAGTACTTC.

This clone was recorded a few times. The rearrangement links TRBV28 to TRBJ1-5, with D possibly being TRBD1 (5 bases). The CDR3 has 15 residues. Trimming removed 8 bases from V and 0 bases from J, with 14 bases in between. The V gene's germline CDR1 is MDHEN and CDR2 SYDVKM. The CDR3 loop reads CASWTQAYSNQPQHF. CDR3 in DNA: TGTGCCAGCTGGACACAGGCCTATAGCAATCAGCCCCAGCATTTT.

This chain uses TRBV6-5 with TRBJ2-7; 12 nucleotides line up with TRBD2. Trimming cost V 6 bases and J 0 bases; bases outside gene matches: 3. This CDR3 comprises 15 residues. Germline CDR1 reads MNHEY; CDR2 reads SVGAGI. The DNA for the CDR3 is TGTGCCAGCAGGGGACTAGCGGGTCTCTCCTACGAGCAGTACTTC. Amino acids: CASRGLAGLSYEQYF.

The V gene is TRBV7-2, the J gene TRBJ1-6; TRBD1 is a possible D gene (6 bases). This CDR3 region has 14 residues. CDR1 and CDR2 from the germline V gene are SGHTA and FQGNSA. Trimming shortened V by 5 bases and J by 5 bases, and 10 bases separated the two germline ends. The CDR3 here is CASSRAGDNSPLHF. CDR3 DNA sequence: TGTGCCAGCAGCCGTGCAGGGGATAATTCACCCCTCCACTTT.

The rearrangement links TRBV25-1 to TRBJ1-2; 9 bases map to TRBD1. With V trimmed by 6 bases and J by 8 bases, 13 bases remained unmatched. This CDR3 has 15 amino acids. The germline V gene has CDR1 MGHDK and CDR2 SYGVNS. The CDR3, as DNA: TGTGCCAGCAGGTCTGCGACAGGGGGAATAGAAGGCTACACCTTC. Translating it yields CASRSATGGIEGYTF.

V usage is TRBV24-1 and J usage is TRBJ1-5; weak D call: TRBD1 (6 bases). This CDR3 has 15 amino acids. Germline CDR1 reads KGHDR; CDR2 reads SFDVKD. V lost 3 bases, J lost 4 bases, and 12 bases lay in between. This CDR3 reads CATSDPRGGNQPQHF. Written as DNA, the CDR3 is TGTGCCACCAGTGATCCCCGAGGGGGTAATCAGCCCCAGCATTTT.

The V call is TRBV14, the J call TRBJ1-4; no firm D call. The ends were cut back, 4 bases at V and 0 bases at J, with 9 bases in the middle. The CDR3 length is 15 residues. Per the germline V gene, CDR1 is SGHDN and CDR2 is FVKESK. The CDR3 nucleotides are TGTGCCAGCAGCCCGGCAGGCGCAACTAATGAAAAACTGTTTTTT. The encoded protein is CASSPAGATNEKLFF.

The CDR3 reads CASSLMGGRAGELFF. In DNA, the CDR3 is TGTGCCAGCAGCTTAATGGGCGGGAGAGCCGGGGAGCTGTTTTTT. V usage is TRBV7-2 and J usage is TRBJ2-2, with 7 bases lining up with TRBD2. Germline loops: CDR1 SGHTA, CDR2 FQGNSA. CDR3 length: 15 amino acids. Trimming at V came to 2 bases and at J to 6 bases, leaving 6 bases not matched to a gene.

This clone was counted a single time. The CDR3 loop reads CASSWEDRENSPLHF. DNA of the CDR3: TGCGCCAGCAGCTGGGAGGACAGGGAAAATTCACCCCTCCACTTT. The chain has TRBV5-1 and TRBJ1-6, with 8 bases that match TRBD1. CDR1 and CDR2 (germline): SGHRS, YFSETQ. V shed 3 bases, J shed 7 bases, and the junction held 6 bases outside the gene matches. The CDR3 runs 15 residues.